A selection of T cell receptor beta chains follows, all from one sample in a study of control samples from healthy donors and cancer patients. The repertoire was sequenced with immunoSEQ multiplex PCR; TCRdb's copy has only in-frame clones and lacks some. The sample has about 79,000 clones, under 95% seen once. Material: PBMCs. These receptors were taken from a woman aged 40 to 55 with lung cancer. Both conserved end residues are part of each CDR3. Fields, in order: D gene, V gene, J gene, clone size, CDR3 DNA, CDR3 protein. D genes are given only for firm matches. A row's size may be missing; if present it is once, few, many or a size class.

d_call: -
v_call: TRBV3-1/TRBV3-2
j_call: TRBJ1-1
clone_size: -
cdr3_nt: TGTGCCAGCAGCCGTGCCCGACTCTCTGGGGCTTTCTTT
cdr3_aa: CASSRARLSGAFF

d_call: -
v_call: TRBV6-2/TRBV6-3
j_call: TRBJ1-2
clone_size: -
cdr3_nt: TGTGCCAGCAGTCAAACCGTCGCACCTTCTCCTTATGGCTACACCTTC
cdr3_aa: CASSQTVAPSPYGYTF

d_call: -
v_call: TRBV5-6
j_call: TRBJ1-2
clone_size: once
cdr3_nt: TGTGCCAGCAGCCCGGGGCGATCCCCCTATGGCTACACCTTC
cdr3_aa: CASSPGRSPYGYTF

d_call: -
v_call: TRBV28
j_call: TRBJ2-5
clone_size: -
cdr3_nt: TGTGCCAGGGGGTTCGTAGAGACCCAGTACTTC
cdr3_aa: CARGFVETQYF

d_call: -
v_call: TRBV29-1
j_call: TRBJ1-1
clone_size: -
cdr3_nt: TGCAGCGTCGCCAAATGGACAGCCCCGGACACTGAAGCTTTCTTT
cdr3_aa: CSVAKWTAPDTEAFF

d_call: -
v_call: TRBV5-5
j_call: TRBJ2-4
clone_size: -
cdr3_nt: TGTGCCAGCAGCTCCCTATCAGCCAAAAACATTCAGTACTTC
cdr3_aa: CASSSLSAKNIQYF

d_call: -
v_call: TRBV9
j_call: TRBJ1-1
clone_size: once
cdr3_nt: TGCGCCAGCAGCGTAGCCGCTACACTCGACCCGGTAACTGAAGCTTTCTTT
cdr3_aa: CASSVAATLDPVTEAFF

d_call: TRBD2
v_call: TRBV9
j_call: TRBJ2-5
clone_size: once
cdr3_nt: TGTGCCAGCAGCCCCCGGGGGGGACAAGAGACCCAGTACTTC
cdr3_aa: CASSPRGGQETQYF

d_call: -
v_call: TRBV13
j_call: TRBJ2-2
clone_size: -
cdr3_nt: TGTGCCAGCAGCCGCAGAATACCCGGGGAGCTGTTTTTT
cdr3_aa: CASSRRIPGELFF

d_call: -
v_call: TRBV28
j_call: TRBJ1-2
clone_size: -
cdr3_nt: TGTGCCAGCAGGAGGGACGGCACTAACTATGGCTACACCTTC
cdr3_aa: CASRRDGTNYGYTF

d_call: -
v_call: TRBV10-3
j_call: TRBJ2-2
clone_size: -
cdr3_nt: TGTGCCATCAGTGAATCAGGGACCGGGGAGCTGTTTTTT
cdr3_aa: CAISESGTGELFF

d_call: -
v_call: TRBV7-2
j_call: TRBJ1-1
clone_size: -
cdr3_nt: TGTGCCAGCAGCTTAGGGTGGCTTACTGAAGCTTTCTTT
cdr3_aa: CASSLGWLTEAFF

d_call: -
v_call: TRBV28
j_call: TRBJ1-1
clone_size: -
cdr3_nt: TGTGCCAGCATCGTAAGCGGTTACATGAACACTGAAGCTTTCTTT
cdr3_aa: CASIVSGYMNTEAFF

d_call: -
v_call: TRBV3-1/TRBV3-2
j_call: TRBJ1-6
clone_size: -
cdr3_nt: TGTGCCAGCAGCCAAGAGGTTACGGGGGCTAGTTCACCCCTCCACTTT
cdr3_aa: CASSQEVTGASSPLHF

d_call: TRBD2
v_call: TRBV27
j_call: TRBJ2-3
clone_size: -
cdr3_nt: TGTGCCAGCAGTTCTTTCGGGGGGAACACAGATACGCAGTATTTT
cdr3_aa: CASSSFGGNTDTQYF

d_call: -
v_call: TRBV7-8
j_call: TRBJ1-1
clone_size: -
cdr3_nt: TGTGCCAGCAGCTTAACGGAGAGGACTGAAGCTTTCTTT
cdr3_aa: CASSLTERTEAFF

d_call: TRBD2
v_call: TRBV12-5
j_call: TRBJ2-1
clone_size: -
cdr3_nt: TGTGCTAGTGGTTTGGTTAGCGGGGGGCGCTCCAATGAGCAGTTCTTC
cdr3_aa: CASGLVSGGRSNEQFF

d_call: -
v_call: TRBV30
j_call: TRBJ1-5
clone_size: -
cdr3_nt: TGTGCCTGGAGTAGCCGAGGAGCTCAGCCCCAGCATTTT
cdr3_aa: CAWSSRGAQPQHF

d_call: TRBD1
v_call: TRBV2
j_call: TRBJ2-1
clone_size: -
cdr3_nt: TGTGCCGGAGGACAGGTGAGCTACAATGAGCAGTTCTTC
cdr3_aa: CAGGQVSYNEQFF

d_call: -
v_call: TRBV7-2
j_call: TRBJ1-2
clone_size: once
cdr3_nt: TGTGCCACAAAGGGAGGGTTGGCCTATGGCTACACCTTC
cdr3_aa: CATKGGLAYGYTF

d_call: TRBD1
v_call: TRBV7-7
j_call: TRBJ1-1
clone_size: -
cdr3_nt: TGTGCTAGCAGCCCCGGGTGGACAGGAGCCACTGAAGCTTTCTTT
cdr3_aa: CASSPGWTGATEAFF

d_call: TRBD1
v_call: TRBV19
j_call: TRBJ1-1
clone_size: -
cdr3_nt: TGTGCCAGTAAGACAGGGGCGAACACTGAAGCTTTCTTT
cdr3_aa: CASKTGANTEAFF

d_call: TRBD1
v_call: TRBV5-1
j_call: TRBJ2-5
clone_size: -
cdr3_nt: TGCGCCAGCAGCTTCGCCGACAGGGGCCAAGAGACCCAGTACTTC
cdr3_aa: CASSFADRGQETQYF

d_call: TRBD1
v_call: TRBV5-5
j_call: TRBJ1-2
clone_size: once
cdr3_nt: TGTGCCAGCAGCCGAGAGGACAGGGTCGGGGATGGCTACACCTTC
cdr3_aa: CASSREDRVGDGYTF

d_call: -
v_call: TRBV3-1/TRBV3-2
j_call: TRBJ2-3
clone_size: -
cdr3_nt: TGTGCCAGCAGCCAAGATGGCTTAGCACGCACAGATACGCAGTATTTT
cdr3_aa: CASSQDGLARTDTQYF

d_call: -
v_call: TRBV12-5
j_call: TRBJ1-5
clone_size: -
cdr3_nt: TGTGCTGCAAATTTTGGGGGTTTCAATCAGCCCCAGCATTTT
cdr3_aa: CAANFGGFNQPQHF

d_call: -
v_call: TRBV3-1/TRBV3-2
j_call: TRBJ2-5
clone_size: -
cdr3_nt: TGTGCCAGCAGCCAGCGCCGGGACCAAGAGACCCAGTACTTC
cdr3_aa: CASSQRRDQETQYF

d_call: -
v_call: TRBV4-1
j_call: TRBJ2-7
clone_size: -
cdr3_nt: TGCGCCAGCAGCCAAGAGCAGTTGTCCTACGAGCAGTACTTC
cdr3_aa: CASSQEQLSYEQYF

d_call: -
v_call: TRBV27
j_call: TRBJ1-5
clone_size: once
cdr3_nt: TGTGCCAGCAGTTTAGCAATGGATCAGCCCCAGCATTTT
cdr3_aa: CASSLAMDQPQHF

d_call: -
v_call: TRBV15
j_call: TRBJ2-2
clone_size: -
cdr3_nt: TGTGCCACCAGCTCTATAAACAGAGCTTCGAACACCGGGGAGCTGTTTTTT
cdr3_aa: CATSSINRASNTGELFF

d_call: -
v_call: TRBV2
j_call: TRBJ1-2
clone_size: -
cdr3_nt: TGTGCCAGCAGTGAAGATCGAGGGACCTATGGCTACACCTTC
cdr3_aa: CASSEDRGTYGYTF

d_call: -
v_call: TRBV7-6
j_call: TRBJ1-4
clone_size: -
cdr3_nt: TGTGCCAGCAGCTGGGGGCCCGGGGGAGAAAAACTGTTTTTT
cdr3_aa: CASSWGPGGEKLFF

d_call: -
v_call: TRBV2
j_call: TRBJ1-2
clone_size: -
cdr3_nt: TGTGCCAGCAGTGTTGGAGTCCGCGCCTTC
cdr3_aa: CASSVGVRAF

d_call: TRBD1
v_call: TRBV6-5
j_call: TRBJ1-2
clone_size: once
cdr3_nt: TGTGCCAGCAGACTTCATCCGGGACAGATATATGGCTACACCTTC
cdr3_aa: CASRLHPGQIYGYTF

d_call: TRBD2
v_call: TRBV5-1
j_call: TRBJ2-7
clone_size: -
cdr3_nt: TGCGCCAGCAGCCTCCAACCCGGCGGGACTAGCGGCTACGAGCAGTACTTC
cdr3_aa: CASSLQPGGTSGYEQYF

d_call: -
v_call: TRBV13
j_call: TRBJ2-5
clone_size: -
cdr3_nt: TGTGCCAGCAGCTTATCCCCATTACAAGAGACCCAGTACTTC
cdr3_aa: CASSLSPLQETQYF

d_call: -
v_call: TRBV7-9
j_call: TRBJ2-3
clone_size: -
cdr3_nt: TGTGCCAGCGAAGGCCCTAGCACAGATACGCAGTATTTT
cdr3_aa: CASEGPSTDTQYF

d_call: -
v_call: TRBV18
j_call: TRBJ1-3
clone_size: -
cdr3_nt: TGTGCCAGCTCACCAGGCTCTGGAAACACCATATATTTT
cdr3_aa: CASSPGSGNTIYF

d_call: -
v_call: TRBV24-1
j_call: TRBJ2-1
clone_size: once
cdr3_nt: TGTGCCACCAGTGATGACCGGGACTTCCAGTTCTTC
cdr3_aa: CATSDDRDFQFF

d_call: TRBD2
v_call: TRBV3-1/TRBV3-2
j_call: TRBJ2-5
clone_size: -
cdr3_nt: TGTGCCAGCAGCCAAGTCGTAGCGGGGCCCCAAGAGACCCAGTACTTC
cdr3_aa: CASSQVVAGPQETQYF

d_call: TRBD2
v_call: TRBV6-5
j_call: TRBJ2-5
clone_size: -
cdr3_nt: TGTGCCAGCAGTATCCTGCGGGGGGACCAAGAGACCCAGTACTTC
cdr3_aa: CASSILRGDQETQYF

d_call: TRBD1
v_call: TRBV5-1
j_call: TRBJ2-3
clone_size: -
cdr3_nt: TGCGCCAGCAGCACCCGGACAGGGGCGATCACAGATACGCAGTATTTT
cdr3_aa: CASSTRTGAITDTQYF

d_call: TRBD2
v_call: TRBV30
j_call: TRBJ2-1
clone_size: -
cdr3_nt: TGTGCCTGGAGGACTAGCGGGGGCCCAACCAGGTTCTTC
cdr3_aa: CAWRTSGGPTRFF

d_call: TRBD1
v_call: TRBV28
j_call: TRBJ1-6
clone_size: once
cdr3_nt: TGTGCCAGCAGTTCCTCAGGGGGCGCGGCCCAGCCCCTCCACTTT
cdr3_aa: CASSSSGGAAQPLHF

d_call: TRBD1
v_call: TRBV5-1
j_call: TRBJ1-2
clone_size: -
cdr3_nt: TGCGCCAGCAGCTTCGGGACAGGGGTTTATGGCTACACCTTC
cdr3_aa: CASSFGTGVYGYTF

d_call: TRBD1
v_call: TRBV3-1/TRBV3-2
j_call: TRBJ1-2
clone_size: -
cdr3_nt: TGTGCCAGCAGCCTCCCTTTGAACCTAAGGACAGGAAACTATGGCTACACCTTC
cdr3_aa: CASSLPLNLRTGNYGYTF

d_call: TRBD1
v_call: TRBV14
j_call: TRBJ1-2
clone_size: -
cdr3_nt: TGTGCCAGCAGCCGGGACAGGGGGCGCGTAGGCTACACCTTC
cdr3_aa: CASSRDRGRVGYTF

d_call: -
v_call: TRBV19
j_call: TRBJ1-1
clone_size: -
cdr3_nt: TGTGCCAGTAAAGGATTGGGCAGGGAATCCGTGAACACTGAAGCTTTCTTT
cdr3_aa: CASKGLGRESVNTEAFF

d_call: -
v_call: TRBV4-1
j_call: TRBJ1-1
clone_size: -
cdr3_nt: TGCGCCAGCCTACAAACAGGGAACACTGAAGCTTTCTTT
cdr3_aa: CASLQTGNTEAFF

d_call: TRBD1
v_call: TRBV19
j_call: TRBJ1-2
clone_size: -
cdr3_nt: TGTGCCAGCCGCGAACAGGGGGGTATCTATGGCTACACCTTC
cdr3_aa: CASREQGGIYGYTF

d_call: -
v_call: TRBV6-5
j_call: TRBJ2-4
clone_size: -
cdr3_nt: TGTGCCAGCAGGTGGTCCGGAGGGGCGAACATTCAGTACTTC
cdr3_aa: CASRWSGGANIQYF

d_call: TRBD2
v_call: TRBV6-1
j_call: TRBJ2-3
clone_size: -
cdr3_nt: TGTGCCAGCAGTGAAAGTACTAGCGGGTCAGATACGCAGTATTTT
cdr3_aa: CASSESTSGSDTQYF